This T cell receptor beta chain was captured in a study of neurological immune-mediated disorders. Study-level points and caveats: Phylogenetic grouping assigned the repertoires of 18 of 34 multiple sclerosis patients to one related-CDR3 cluster, which constitutes a possible signature.

Comments on this clonotype: The antigen is undetermined.

The team produced cDNA through 5'RACE using 10-nucleotide random UMIs. Every sequencing run returned over 190 million TCR-beta sequences, which were derived from 15-18 subjects. TCRdb ran MiXCR on the 5' RACE reads and lists one entry per CDR3 protein. Among roughly 120,000 distinct CDR3 sequences, roughly 3.4% were seen once, and the ten largest hold over 1%. The unsorted libraries were generated from a total of 2 million PBMCs, which had been stored in RNAlater at -80 C. The V gene's germline CDR1 is MGHRA and CDR2 YSYEKL. The J segment lost 0 bases and the V segment lost 1 base, leaving 6 bases of the junction unmatched. CDR3 length: 17 residues.

The chain joins TRBV4-1 to TRBJ2-1, with 7 nucleotides matching TRBD2. The sample consisted of PBMCs. This sequence originates from a woman aged 25 to 39 with multiple sclerosis. The CDR3 nucleotides are TGCGCCAGCAGCCAAGCAGTGCTAGCGGCCTCCTACAATGAGCAGTTCTTC. Translation gives CASSQAVLAASYNEQFF.